The entry below gives a single T cell receptor beta chain sequence along with its context. The data were taken from a study of blood T cell repertoires in COVID-19. Study context: The origin of the acute and convalescent COVID-19 samples was the United States, Italy and Spain. PBMCs, B-cell-depleted T cells, or T cells were the source of the cDNA or gDNA that made up the material.

Individuals aged roughly 18 to 95 years were recruited from about two dozen US areas. In the original analysis: Reference gene primer amplification gave nucleated cell count estimates. Clones were sequenced by immunoSEQ multiplex PCR, and TCRdb holds only the in-frame ones, with some missing. V, J and clone size reflect that table, while D and trimming were determined from the DNA. The sample holds hundreds of thousands of clones, roughly 85% seen once. Germline loops: CDR1 ENHRY, CDR2 SYGVKD. There are 16 residues in the CDR3. V gave up 3 bases and J gave up 1 base; unmatched junction bases: 5. The TCR sequence derives from a woman aged 45-65 years with acute COVID-19. The genes are TRBV10-3 and TRBJ2-1; 8 bases fit TRBD1. The sequenced sample was PBMCs or T cells enriched from blood (not recorded which). The CDR3 bases are TGTGCCATCAGTGACTTAGGACAGGGATCCTACAATGAGCAGTTCTTC. This codes for CAISDLGQGSYNEQFF.